These 19 T cell receptor beta chains were all obtained from the same sample, sequenced in a study of T cells in Graves' hyperthyroidism and ophthalmopathy. What was amplified from RNA transcripts were TCR beta CDR3 regions. With the HTBI primer set, the TCR CDR3 went through a first round of RT-PCR. TCRdb called the multiplex PCR reads again in MiXCR, with one record for every CDR3 protein. The sample includes about 540,000 distinct CDR3 sequences, 35% to 55% of them seen just once. The specimen sequenced was peripheral blood or thyroid tissue (not recorded which). Receptor source: a woman between 18 and 30 years old with Graves' hyperthyroidism.

There are many counts of this clonotype. The rearrangement uses TRBV24-1 and TRBJ2-6; 8 bases fit TRBD1. This CDR3 is built from 17 residues. Germline V lookup: CDR1 KGHDR, CDR2 SFDVKD. The ends lost 5 bases at V and 1 base at J; junction bases unmatched: 6. The CDR3 DNA sequence: TGTGCCACCAGTGGTAGGACAGGGCAGTCTGGGGCCAACGTCCTGACTTTC. Amino acid sequence: CATSGRTGQSGANVLTF.

This clonotype was picked up many times. Its ends do not fully match the called genes, so a read error is possible. CDR3 region: CASSQGTGGSEAFF. In nucleotides, the CDR3 is TGCGCCAGCAGCCAAGGGACAGGGGGGTCTGAAGCTTTCTTT. The chain recombines TRBV3-1 with TRBJ1-1; 11 positions match TRBD1. The CDR3 sequence is 14 residues long. CDR1 and CDR2 from the germline V gene are LGHDT and YNNKEL (reference sequence).

This clonotype occurred many times. The rearrangement joins TRBV19 to TRBJ1-2, with a weak D call TRBD1 (6 bases). CDR1 and CDR2 from the germline V gene are LNHDA and SQIVND (reference sequence). This CDR3 is built from 13 residues. V lost 3 bases and J lost 9, with 14 bases in between. In nucleotides, the CDR3 is TGTGCCAGTAGTATTTTGGGGGCCAGCAGCTACACCTTC. Amino acid sequence: CASSILGASSYTF.

This chain uses TRBV20-1 with TRBJ1-2, with a tentative D call TRBD1 (5 bases). The CDR3 is 17 residues long. Trimming shortened V by 5 bases and J by 0 bases, and 22 bases separated the two germline ends. The germline gives CDR1 DFQATT, CDR2 SNEGSKA (reference sequence). Here the CDR3 DNA reads TGCAGTGCTGAGAGAACTCCTGGGGCCACAACTAACTATGGCTACACCTTC. Translation: CSAERTPGATTNYGYTF.

The sample holds many counts of this clonotype. The chain couples TRBV19 to TRBJ2-7; 15 bases match TRBD2. The V gene end was trimmed by 6 bases and the J gene end by 5 bases; junction bases not matched to a gene: 17. Germline CDR1 is LNHDA and CDR2 is SQIVND (reference sequence). CDR3 size: 19 residues. CDR3 nucleotide sequence: TGTGCCAGTAGCGCCCTGCGGGACGGAGGACTAGCGGGAGGGAACGAGCAGTACTTC. Amino acids: CASSALRDGGLAGGNEQYF.

This chain connects TRBV7-3 to TRBJ2-3; D uncertain. V was clipped by 1 base and J by 2 bases, with 10 bases between them. CDR1 SGHTA and CDR2 FQGTGA come from the germline V gene. This CDR3 is built from 15 residues. CDR3 sequence: CASSLSQGSTDTQYF. CDR3 in DNA: TGTGCCAGCAGCTTAAGTCAAGGATCCACAGATACGCAGTATTTT.

The V call is TRBV29-1, the J call TRBJ1-1, with D possibly matching TRBD1 (5 bases). This CDR3 is built from 9 residues. Germline V gene sequence: CDR1 SQVTM, CDR2 ANQGSEA. With 8 bases removed from V and 7 bases from J, the gap between germline ends came to 8 bases. This CDR3 reads CSWGDEAFF. In nucleotides, the CDR3 is TGCAGCTGGGGCGATGAAGCTTTCTTT.

This clonotype was observed at least ten times. The chain joins TRBV2 to TRBJ1-4; D unclear. Trimming removed 3 bases at V and 5 bases at J, with 13 bases between. Germline V gene data show CDR1 as SNHLY and CDR2 as FYNNEI. CDR3 length: 15 residues. CDR3 sequence (DNA): TGTGCCAGCAGTGACAGGAAGTGGTGGAATGAAAAACTGTTTTTT. Translated, it gives CASSDRKWWNEKLFF.

This clonotype came up many times. CDR3 nucleotide sequence: TGTGCCAGCAGCCCGAATATTAATAAGTTTGAAGCTTTCTTT. As protein: CASSPNINKFEAFF. V is TRBV13 and J is TRBJ1-1; D is ambiguous. CDR1 and CDR2 from the germline V gene are PRHDT and FYEKMQ (reference sequence). The length of the CDR3 is 14 residues. V was cut by 5 bases and J by 7 bases, with 17 bases left in between.

Worth noting for this clonotype: The conserved phenylalanine or tryptophan is not found at the CDR3 terminus, so this likely reflects a read error. No DNA is shown, since the ends of the CDR3 on it are uncertain; the CDR3 is the one TCRdb lists. This chain connects TRBV2 to TRBJ1-6; TRBD1 was called by the table and not checked on the DNA. The germline V gene encodes CDR1 SNHLY and CDR2 FYNNEI. The CDR3 extends over 8 residues, inclusive of both ends. The CDR3 reads CASRTGYT.

The chain carries TRBV29-1 and TRBJ1-4; the match to TRBD1 covers 9 bases. Germline CDR1 SQVTM, CDR2 ANQGSEA. V lost 8 bases, J lost 6 bases, and 7 bases stayed unmatched. The CDR3 spans 13 residues. CDR3 loop: CSSPGQGDEKLFF. Here the CDR3 DNA reads TGCAGCTCTCCGGGACAGGGAGATGAAAAACTGTTTTTT.

V is TRBV20-1 and J is TRBJ1-1; D is ambiguous. Trimming stripped 3 bases from V and 7 bases from J, with 18 bases between. The CDR3 totals 14 residues. The germline CDR1 and CDR2 sequences are DFQATT and SNEGSKA (reference sequence). In DNA form, the CDR3 reads TGCAGTGCTAGCGGGAGGGCATCCTACAATGAAGCTTTCTTT. This codes for CSASGRASYNEAFF.

The rearrangement links TRBV25-1 to TRBJ1-2, with D maybe TRBD1 (5 bases). The germline V gene encodes CDR1 MGHDK and CDR2 SYGVNS. Trimming took 9 bases from V and 6 from J, leaving 17 bases between them. The CDR3 totals 13 residues. Here the CDR3 DNA reads TGTGCCAGTCCAATAAGATCACAGGATGGCTACACCTTC. It encodes CASPIRSQDGYTF.

This clonotype was seen repeatedly, ten times or more. The chain combines TRBV7-9 with TRBJ1-4; TRBD1 aligns across 7 bases. Per germline, CDR1 SEHNR and CDR2 FQNEAQ (reference sequence). The V and J ends lost 2 bases and 6 bases, in that order; junction bases with no gene match: 3. This CDR3 comprises 14 residues. Here the CDR3 DNA reads TGTGCCAGCAGCTTATTGCAGGGGGATGAAAAACTGTTTTTT. Its translation is CASSLLQGDEKLFF.

Points on this clonotype: A much larger clone differs by one base, so this may be a read error. The rearrangement uses TRBV6-1 and TRBJ1-2; 8 positions match TRBD1. The CDR3 contains 14 residues. The V gene's germline CDR1 is MNHNS and CDR2 SASEGT. In DNA, the CDR3 is TGTACCAGCGGGGAGGACAGGGCCCCCTATGGCTACACCTTC. Translated, it gives CTSGEDRAPYGYTF.

This clonotype was recorded at least ten times. The gene calls are TRBV29-1 and TRBJ2-2; either TRBD1 or TRBD2 may fit D (5 bases each). This CDR3 has 12 amino acids. Trimming took 7 bases from V and 8 from J, leaving 14 bases between them. CDR1 SQVTM and CDR2 ANQGSEA come from the germline V gene. The CDR3 sequence is CSALTGGGELFF. CDR3 in DNA: TGCAGCGCCCTCACTGGGGGAGGGGAGCTGTTTTTT.

This clonotype was picked up many times. The rearrangement joins TRBV12-3 or TRBV12-4 to TRBJ2-7; either TRBD1 or TRBD2 may supply D (5 bases each). The CDR3 consists of 12 residues. V was clipped by 3 bases and J by 6 bases, with 9 bases between them. CDR3 DNA sequence: TGTGCCAGCAGTTTGGGGGTAAGCGAGCAGTACTTC. This encodes CASSLGVSEQYF.

This clonotype has at least ten counts. The gene calls are TRBV7-8 and TRBJ1-4; the D is unclear. Trimming stripped 5 bases from V and 5 bases from J, with 21 bases between. The germline gives CDR1 SGHVS, CDR2 FQNEAQ. This CDR3 spans 17 amino acids. CDR3 in amino acids: CASSTPRPGAGNEKLFF. DNA for the CDR3: TGTGCCAGCAGCACCCCCAGACCGGGCGCTGGGAATGAAAAACTGTTTTTT.

The V call is TRBV5-1, the J call TRBJ1-3; no clear D. This CDR3 spans 14 amino acids. Trimming pared 0 bases from V and 5 bases from J, leaving 9 bases between. From germline, CDR1 is SGHRS and CDR2 YFSETQ. DNA for the CDR3: TGCGCCAGCAGCTTGGAGGCGGGCCGAAACACCATATATTTT. The encoded protein is CASSLEAGRNTIYF.